This TCR beta chain was recorded in a study of T cells expressing NK-cell markers. Study background: Repertoires of TCR beta were obtained from T cells sorted as CD3+CD56+NKG2C+, CD3+CD56+NKG2C- and CD3+CD56-NKG2C+. Whole-study results and caveats: A few donors' CD3+CD56-NKG2C+ cells were dominated by the same clonotypes.

Remarks on this clonotype: What it binds is unknown.

The CDR3 contains 14 residues. Per the germline V gene, CDR1 is SGHRS and CDR2 is YFSETQ. Researchers built TCR beta cDNA using 5'RACE template switching with UMIs. TCRdb re-called the 5' RACE reads; every CDR3 protein appears as one record, without DNA. The sample totals 300,000 to 500,000 distinct CDR3 sequences. Input material: blood T cells: a sorted CD56 or NKG2C T cell subset, CD4+ or CD8+ T cells, or bulk PBMC T cells (not recorded which). The sequence derives from a woman aged 50 to 60 in good health. This rearrangement joins TRBV5-1 to TRBJ2-2; TCRdb gives TRBD2 as the D gene, but with no DNA this cannot be confirmed. The CDR3: CASWLAGSTGELFF.